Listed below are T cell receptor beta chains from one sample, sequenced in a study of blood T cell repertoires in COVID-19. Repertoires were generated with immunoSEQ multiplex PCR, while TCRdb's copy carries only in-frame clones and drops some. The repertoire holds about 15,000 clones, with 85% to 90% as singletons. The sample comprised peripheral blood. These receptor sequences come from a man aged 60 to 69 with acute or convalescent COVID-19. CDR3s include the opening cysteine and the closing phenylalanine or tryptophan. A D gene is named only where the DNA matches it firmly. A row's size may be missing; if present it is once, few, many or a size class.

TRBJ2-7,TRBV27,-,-,CASSFGGNEQYF,TGTGCCAGCAGTTTCGGCGGCAACGAGCAGTACTTC
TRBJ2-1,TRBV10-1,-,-,CASEESSYNEQFF,TGCGCCAGCGAGGAAAGCTCCTACAATGAGCAGTTCTTC
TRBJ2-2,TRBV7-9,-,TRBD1,CASSHRQGSTGELFF,TGTGCCAGCAGCCATCGACAGGGCAGCACCGGGGAGCTGTTTTTT
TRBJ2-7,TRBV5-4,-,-,CASSLLSGETYEQYF,TGTGCCAGCAGCTTGTTATCGGGAGAGACCTACGAGCAGTACTTC
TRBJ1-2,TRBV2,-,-,CASNTYWGYTF,TGTGCCAGCAATACCTACTGGGGCTACACCTTC
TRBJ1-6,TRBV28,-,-,CASRSAGGNSPLHF,TGTGCCAGCAGGTCAGCCGGGGGGAATTCACCCCTCCACTTT
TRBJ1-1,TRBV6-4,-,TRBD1,CASSPGGQPTEAFF,TGTGCCAGCAGTCCCGGGGGACAGCCAACTGAAGCTTTCTTT
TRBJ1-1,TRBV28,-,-,CASSRDRVNTEAFF,TGTGCCAGCAGCCGCGACAGAGTGAACACTGAAGCTTTCTTT
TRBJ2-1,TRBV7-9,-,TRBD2,CASSTQGPSGFYNEQFF,TGTGCCAGCAGCACCCAAGGGCCTAGCGGATTCTACAATGAGCAGTTCTTC
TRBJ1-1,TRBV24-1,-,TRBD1,CATRDRVAAEAFF,TGTGCCACCCGGGACAGGGTGGCTGCTGAAGCTTTCTTT
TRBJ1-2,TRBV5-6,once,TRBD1,CASSTTRTGLGTGYTF,TGTGCCAGCAGCACAACTCGGACAGGGCTTGGGACTGGCTACACCTTC
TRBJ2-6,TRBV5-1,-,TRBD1,CASSLNPGTGTGANVLTF,TGCGCCAGCAGCTTAAATCCCGGGACAGGGACTGGGGCCAACGTCCTGACTTTC
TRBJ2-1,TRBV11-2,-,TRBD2,CASRGLAGFDEQFF,TGTGCCAGCAGGGGACTAGCGGGGTTTGATGAGCAGTTCTTC
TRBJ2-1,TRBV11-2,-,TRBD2,CASSLVWGGRRTYNEQFF,TGTGCCAGCAGCTTAGTGTGGGGGGGTCGGAGGACTTACAATGAGCAGTTCTTC
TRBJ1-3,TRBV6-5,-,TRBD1,CASSQGDSGNTIYF,TGTGCCAGCAGCCAGGGGGACTCTGGAAACACCATATATTTT
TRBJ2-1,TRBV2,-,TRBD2,CASRSGVGEQFF,TGTGCCAGCAGAAGCGGGGTAGGTGAGCAGTTCTTC
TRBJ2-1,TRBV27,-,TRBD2,CASSSLAATPDNEQFF,TGTGCCAGCAGTTCACTAGCGGCCACGCCAGACAATGAGCAGTTCTTC
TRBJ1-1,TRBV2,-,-,CASSEAGRIAEAFF,TGTGCCAGCAGTGAAGCGGGCAGGATCGCTGAAGCTTTCTTT
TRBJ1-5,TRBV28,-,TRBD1,CASISSGTGVSQPQHF,TGTGCCAGCATTTCATCAGGGACAGGGGTTAGTCAGCCCCAGCATTTT
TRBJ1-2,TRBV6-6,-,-,CASSHQNDRTYGYTF,TGTGCCAGCAGTCATCAAAACGACAGAACCTATGGCTACACCTTC
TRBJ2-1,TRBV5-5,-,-,CASSLHIGEMNEQFF,TGTGCCAGCAGCTTGCATATCGGGGAAATGAATGAGCAGTTCTTC
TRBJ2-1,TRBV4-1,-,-,CASSQDWAGSSYNEQFF,TGCGCCAGCAGCCAAGATTGGGCGGGGAGCTCCTACAATGAGCAGTTCTTC
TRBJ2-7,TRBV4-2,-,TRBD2,CASSQGGGTYEQYF,TGTGCCAGCAGCCAAGGCGGGGGTACCTACGAGCAGTACTTC
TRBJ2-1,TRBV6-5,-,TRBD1,CAMSRDRGSDEQFF,TGTGCCATGTCCCGGGACAGGGGGTCGGATGAGCAGTTCTTC
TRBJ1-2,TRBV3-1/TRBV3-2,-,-,CASSQTGTGYTF,TGTGCCAGCAGTCAAACAGGGACGGGCTACACCTTC
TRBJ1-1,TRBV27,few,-,CASSPTSGYTEAFF,TGTGCCAGCAGTCCCACGTCCGGTTACACTGAAGCTTTCTTT
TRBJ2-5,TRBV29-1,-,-,CSVGEETQYF,TGCAGCGTTGGAGAAGAGACCCAGTACTTC
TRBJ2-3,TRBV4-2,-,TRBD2,CASSQEGLAGSTDTQYF,TGTGCCAGCAGCCAAGAAGGGCTAGCGGGAAGTACAGATACGCAGTATTTT